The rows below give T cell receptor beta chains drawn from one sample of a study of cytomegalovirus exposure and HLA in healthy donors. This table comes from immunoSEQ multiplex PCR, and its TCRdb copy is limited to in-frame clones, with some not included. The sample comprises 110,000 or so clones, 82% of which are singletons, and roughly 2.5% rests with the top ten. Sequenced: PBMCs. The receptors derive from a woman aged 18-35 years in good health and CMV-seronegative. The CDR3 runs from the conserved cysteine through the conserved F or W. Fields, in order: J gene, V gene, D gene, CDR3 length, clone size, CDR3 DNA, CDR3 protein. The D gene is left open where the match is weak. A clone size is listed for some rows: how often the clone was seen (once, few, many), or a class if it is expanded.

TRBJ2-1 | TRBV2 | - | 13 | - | TGTGCCAGCAGCAAGACTAGAAGGGATGAGCAGTTCTTC | CASSKTRRDEQFF
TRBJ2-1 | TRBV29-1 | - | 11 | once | TGCAGCGGCAGCGGGTACAATGAGCAGTTCTTC | CSGSGYNEQFF
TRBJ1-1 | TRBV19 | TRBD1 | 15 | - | TGTGCCAGTAACACCGGGACAGATAGTATGTACTCAGCTTTCTTT | CASNTGTDSMYSAFF
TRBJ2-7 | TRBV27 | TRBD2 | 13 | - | TGTGCCAGCAGGTCCCTAGCGGCCTACGAGCAGTACTTC | CASRSLAAYEQYF
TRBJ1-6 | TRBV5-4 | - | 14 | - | TGTGCCAGCAGCTTGGACGGGGATGTGTGGTCCCTCCACTTT | CASSLDGDVWSLHF
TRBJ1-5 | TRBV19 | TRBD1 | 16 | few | TGTGCCAGTAGTGTCGCAGGGGGCTATAGCAATCAGCCCCAGCATTTT | CASSVAGGYSNQPQHF
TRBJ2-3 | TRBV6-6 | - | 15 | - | TGTGCCAGCAGGACCTCGGACTCGTACACAGATACGCAGTATTTT | CASRTSDSYTDTQYF
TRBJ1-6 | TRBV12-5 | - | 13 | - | TGTGCTAGTGGTTTGGCCTCGAATTCACCCCTCCACTTT | CASGLASNSPLHF
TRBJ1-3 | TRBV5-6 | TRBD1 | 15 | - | TGTGCCAGCAGCTCCTTTTCAGGGGGCGGAAACACCATATATTTT | CASSSFSGGGNTIYF
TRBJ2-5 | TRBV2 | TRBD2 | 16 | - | TGTGCCAGCAACTTGCTCAGGGAGGGTCCTCAAGAGACCCAGTACTTC | CASNLLREGPQETQYF
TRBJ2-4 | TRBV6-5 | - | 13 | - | TGTGCCAGCAGAAGACTAGCCAAAAACATTCAGTACTTC | CASRRLAKNIQYF
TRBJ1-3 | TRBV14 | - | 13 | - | TGTGCCAGCAGCCAATCCCAGGGAAACACCATATATTTT | CASSQSQGNTIYF
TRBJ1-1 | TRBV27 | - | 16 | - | TGTGCCAGCAGTTTATCGAGGGAAGGAGGGGACACTGAAGCTTTCTTT | CASSLSREGGDTEAFF
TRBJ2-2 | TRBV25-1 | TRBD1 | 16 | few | TGTGCCAGCAGTGGGGACAGGGGGTCGAACACCGGGGAGCTGTTTTTT | CASSGDRGSNTGELFF
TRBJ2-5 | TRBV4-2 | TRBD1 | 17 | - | TGTGCCAGCAGCCAAGTTGGAGGACAGGGGAGCCAAGAGACCCAGTACTTC | CASSQVGGQGSQETQYF
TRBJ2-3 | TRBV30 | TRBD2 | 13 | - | TGTGCCCGGACTAGCGGGAGCACAGATACGCAGTATTTT | CARTSGSTDTQYF
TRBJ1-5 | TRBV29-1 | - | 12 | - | TGCAGCGTTAAGACAGTGGGTCAGCCCCAGCATTTT | CSVKTVGQPQHF
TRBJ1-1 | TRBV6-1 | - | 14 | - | TGTGCCAGCAGTGAACGGACACCGAACACTGAAGCTTTCTTT | CASSERTPNTEAFF
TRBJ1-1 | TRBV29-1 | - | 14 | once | TGCAGCGTTGATTGGCGGGGGATGAACACTGAAGCTTTCTTT | CSVDWRGMNTEAFF
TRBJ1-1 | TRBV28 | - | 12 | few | TGTGCCAGCAGTTTCGATAGGAGTGAAGCTTTCTTT | CASSFDRSEAFF
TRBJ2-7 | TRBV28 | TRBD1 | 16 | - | TGTGCCAGCAGTTTCATCCGTGGGACAGGGAAGAACGAGCAGTACTTC | CASSFIRGTGKNEQYF
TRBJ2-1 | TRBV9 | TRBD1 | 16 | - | TGTGCCAGCAGCGTAGGGAGGGACAGGGTTGTTCGTGAGCAGTTCTTC | CASSVGRDRVVREQFF
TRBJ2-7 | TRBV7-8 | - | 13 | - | TGTGCCAGCAGCTCCCCCAATAGGGGCGAGCAGTACTTC | CASSSPNRGEQYF
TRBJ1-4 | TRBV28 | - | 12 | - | TGTGCCAGCAGTTTAGGTAGACAGTTACTGTTTTTT | CASSLGRQLLFF
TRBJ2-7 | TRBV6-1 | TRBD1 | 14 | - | TGTGCCAGCAGTCGAGGGGGACAGCCCAACGAGCAGTACTTC | CASSRGGQPNEQYF
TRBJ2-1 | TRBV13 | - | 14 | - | TGTGCCAGCAGCGGGGGCCTAGCCCTTAATGAGCAGTTCTTC | CASSGGLALNEQFF
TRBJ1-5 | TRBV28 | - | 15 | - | TGTGCCAGCAGGAGGGGGGGGAGAAGCAATCAGCCCCAGCATTTT | CASRRGGRSNQPQHF
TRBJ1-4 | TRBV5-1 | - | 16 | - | TGCGCCAGCAGCTTGGTGGGGAGGTCAACTAATGAAAAACTGTTTTTT | CASSLVGRSTNEKLFF
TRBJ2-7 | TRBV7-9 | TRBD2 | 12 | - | TGTGCCAGCAGGAGCGGGGCCTACGAGCAGTACTTC | CASRSGAYEQYF
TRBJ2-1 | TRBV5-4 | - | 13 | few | TGTGCCAGCAGCTTGGCGGCCGGGAATGAGCAGTTCTTC | CASSLAAGNEQFF
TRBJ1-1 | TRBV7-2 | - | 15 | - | TGTGCCAGCAGCTTAGCACCTGGGCTGAACACTGAAGCTTTCTTT | CASSLAPGLNTEAFF
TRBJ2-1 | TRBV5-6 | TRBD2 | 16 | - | TGTGCCAGCAGCTCGAAAAGCGGGAACTCCTACAATGAGCAGTTCTTC | CASSSKSGNSYNEQFF
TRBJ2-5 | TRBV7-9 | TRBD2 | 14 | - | TGTGCCAGCAGCTCACTAGCGGGGGCGGAGACCCAGTACTTC | CASSSLAGAETQYF
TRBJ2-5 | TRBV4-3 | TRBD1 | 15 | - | TGCGCCAGCAGCCAAGAGACAGGGGGCGAAGAGACCCAGTACTTC | CASSQETGGEETQYF
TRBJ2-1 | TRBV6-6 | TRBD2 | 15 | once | TGTGCCAGCAGTTTACGGGGGGACTCCTACAATGAGCAGTTCTTC | CASSLRGDSYNEQFF
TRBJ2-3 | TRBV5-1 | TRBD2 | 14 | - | TGCGCCAGCAGCATGAGCGGGGTCACAGATACGCAGTATTTT | CASSMSGVTDTQYF
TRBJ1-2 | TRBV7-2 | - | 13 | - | TGTGCCAGCAGCTTTGACGGGTTCTATGGCCACACCTTC | CASSFDGFYGHTF
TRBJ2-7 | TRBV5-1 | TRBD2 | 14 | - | TGCGCCAGCAGCTTAAATAGCGGGAGTAGAGAGCAGTACTTC | CASSLNSGSREQYF
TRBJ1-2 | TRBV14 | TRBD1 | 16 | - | TGTGCCAGCAGCCAAGTTCTGGGACAGGACCCATATGGCTACACCTTC | CASSQVLGQDPYGYTF
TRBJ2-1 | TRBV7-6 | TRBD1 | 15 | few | TGTGCCAGCAGCTTGGGGACAGCCCCCTACAATGAGCAGTTCTTC | CASSLGTAPYNEQFF
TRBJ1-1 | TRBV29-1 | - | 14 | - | TGCAGCGCCTGGACAGTGCTTATGAACACTGAAGCTTTCTTT | CSAWTVLMNTEAFF
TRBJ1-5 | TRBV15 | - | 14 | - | TGTGCCACCAGCAGAGAGCCGGTCCGGCAGCCCCAGCATTTT | CATSREPVRQPQHF
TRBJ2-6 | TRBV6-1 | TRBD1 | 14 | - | TGTGCCAGCAGTGGGACAGGTGGGGCCAACGTCCTGACTTTC | CASSGTGGANVLTF
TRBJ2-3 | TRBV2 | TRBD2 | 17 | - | TGTGCCAGCAGTACCACGGGGCTAGCGGGGGGAACAGATACGCAGTATTTT | CASSTTGLAGGTDTQYF
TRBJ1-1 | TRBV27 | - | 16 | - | TGTGCCAGCAGCCGAGGGTCCCCACAAGGAGGGACTGAAGCTTTCTTT | CASSRGSPQGGTEAFF
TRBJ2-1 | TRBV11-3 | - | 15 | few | TGTGCCAGCAGCTTAGGGCTTCCGGAGGGGAATGAGCAGTTCTTC | CASSLGLPEGNEQFF
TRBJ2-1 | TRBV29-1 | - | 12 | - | TGCAGCTTAACAGGTTCCTACAATGAGCAGTTCTTC | CSLTGSYNEQFF
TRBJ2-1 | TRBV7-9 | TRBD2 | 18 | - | TGTGCCAGCAGCTTACGCGGGAGGGGGACGCAGTTCTACAATGAGCAGTTCTTC | CASSLRGRGTQFYNEQFF
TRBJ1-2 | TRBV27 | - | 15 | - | TGTGCCAGCAGTTTATCGAATCAGGGGAACTATGGCTACACCTTC | CASSLSNQGNYGYTF